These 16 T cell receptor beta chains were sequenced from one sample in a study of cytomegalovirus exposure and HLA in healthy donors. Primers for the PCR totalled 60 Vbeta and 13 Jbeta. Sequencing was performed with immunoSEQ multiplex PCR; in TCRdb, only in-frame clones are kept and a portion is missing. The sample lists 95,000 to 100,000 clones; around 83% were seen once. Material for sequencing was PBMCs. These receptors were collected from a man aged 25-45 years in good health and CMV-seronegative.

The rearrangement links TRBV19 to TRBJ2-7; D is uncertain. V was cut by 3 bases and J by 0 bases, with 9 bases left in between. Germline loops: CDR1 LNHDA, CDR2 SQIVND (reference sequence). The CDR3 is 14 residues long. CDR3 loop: CASSIGWSSYEQYF. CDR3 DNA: TGTGCCAGTAGTATTGGGTGGAGCTCCTACGAGCAGTACTTC.

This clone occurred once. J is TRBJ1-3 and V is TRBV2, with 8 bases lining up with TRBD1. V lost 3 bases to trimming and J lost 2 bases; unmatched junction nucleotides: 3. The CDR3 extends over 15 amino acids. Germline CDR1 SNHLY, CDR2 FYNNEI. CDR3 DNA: TGTGCCAGCAGTGAGGGCAGGGGGCCTGGAAACACCATATATTTT. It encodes CASSEGRGPGNTIYF.

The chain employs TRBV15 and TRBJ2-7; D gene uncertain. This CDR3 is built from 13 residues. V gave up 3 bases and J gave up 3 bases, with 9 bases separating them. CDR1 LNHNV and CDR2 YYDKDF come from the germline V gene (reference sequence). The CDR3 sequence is CATSSTPHYEQYF. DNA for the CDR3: TGTGCCACCAGCAGTACACCGCACTACGAGCAGTACTTC.

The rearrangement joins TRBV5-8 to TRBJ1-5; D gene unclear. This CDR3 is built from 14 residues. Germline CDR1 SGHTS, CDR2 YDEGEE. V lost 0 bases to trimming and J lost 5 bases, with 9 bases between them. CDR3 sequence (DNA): TGTGCCAGCAGCTTGGTTAGATACCATCAGCCCCAGCATTTT. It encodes CASSLVRYHQPQHF.

The CDR3 loop is CASSLSSTNYNSPLHF. CDR3 sequence (DNA): TGTGCCAGCAGCCTGTCTTCCACTAATTATAATTCACCCCTCCACTTT. The chain employs TRBV4-2 and TRBJ1-6; no definite D call. The CDR3 sequence is 16 residues long. Looked up from germline, CDR1 is LGHNA and CDR2 is YNFKEQ. The V end was cut by 4 bases, the J end by 4 bases, with 14 bases between.

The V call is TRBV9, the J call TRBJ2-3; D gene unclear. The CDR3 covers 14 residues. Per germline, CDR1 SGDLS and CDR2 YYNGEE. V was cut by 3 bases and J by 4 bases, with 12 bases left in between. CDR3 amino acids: CASSETPLADTQYF. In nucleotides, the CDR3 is TGTGCCAGCAGCGAGACTCCCCTGGCAGATACGCAGTATTTT.

The CDR3 protein is CASSPDSLQAGELFF. Written as DNA, the CDR3 is TGTGCCAGCAGTCCTGACAGCCTCCAGGCCGGGGAGCTGTTTTTT. This sequence joins TRBV28 and TRBJ2-2; D is perhaps TRBD1 (5 bases). Germline CDR1 and CDR2: MDHEN and SYDVKM. V was pared by 5 bases and J by 6 bases, with 16 bases between. The CDR3 runs to 15 residues.

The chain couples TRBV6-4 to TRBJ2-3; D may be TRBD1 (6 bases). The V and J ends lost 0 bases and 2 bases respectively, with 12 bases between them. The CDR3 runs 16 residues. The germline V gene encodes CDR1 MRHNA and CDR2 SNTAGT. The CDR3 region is CASSDSTGRPTDTQYF. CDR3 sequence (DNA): TGTGCCAGCAGTGACTCGACAGGCCGACCCACAGATACGCAGTATTTT.

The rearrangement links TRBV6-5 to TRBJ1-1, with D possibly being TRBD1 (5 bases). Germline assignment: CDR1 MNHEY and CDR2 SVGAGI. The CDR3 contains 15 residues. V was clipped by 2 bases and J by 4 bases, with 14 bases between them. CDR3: CASSYAIRGPTEAFF. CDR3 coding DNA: TGTGCCAGCAGTTACGCCATTAGGGGCCCCACTGAAGCTTTCTTT.

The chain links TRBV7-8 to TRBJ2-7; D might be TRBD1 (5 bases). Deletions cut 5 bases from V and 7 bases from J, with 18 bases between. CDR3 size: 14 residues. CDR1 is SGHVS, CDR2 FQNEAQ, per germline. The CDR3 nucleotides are TGTGCCAGCAGCCCACGCAGGGATAGTGAAGAGCAGTACTTC. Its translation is CASSPRRDSEEQYF.

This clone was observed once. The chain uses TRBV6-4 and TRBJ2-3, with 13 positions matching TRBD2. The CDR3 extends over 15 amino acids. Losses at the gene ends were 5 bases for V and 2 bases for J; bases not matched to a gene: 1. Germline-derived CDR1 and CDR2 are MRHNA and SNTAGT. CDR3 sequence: CASSTSGGATDTQYF. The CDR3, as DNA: TGTGCCAGCAGTACTAGCGGGGGGGCCACAGATACGCAGTATTTT.

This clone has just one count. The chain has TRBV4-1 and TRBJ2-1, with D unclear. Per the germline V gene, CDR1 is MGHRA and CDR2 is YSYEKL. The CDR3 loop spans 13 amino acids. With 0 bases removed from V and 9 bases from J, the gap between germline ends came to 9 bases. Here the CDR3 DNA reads TGCGCCAGCAGCCAAGATATCCGACTTGAGCAGTTCTTC. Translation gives CASSQDIRLEQFF.

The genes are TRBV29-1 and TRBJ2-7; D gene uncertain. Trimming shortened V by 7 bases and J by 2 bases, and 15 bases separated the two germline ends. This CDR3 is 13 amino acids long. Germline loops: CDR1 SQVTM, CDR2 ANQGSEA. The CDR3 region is CSALRQETYEQYF. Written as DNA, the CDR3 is TGCAGCGCCCTCCGGCAGGAAACCTACGAGCAGTACTTC.

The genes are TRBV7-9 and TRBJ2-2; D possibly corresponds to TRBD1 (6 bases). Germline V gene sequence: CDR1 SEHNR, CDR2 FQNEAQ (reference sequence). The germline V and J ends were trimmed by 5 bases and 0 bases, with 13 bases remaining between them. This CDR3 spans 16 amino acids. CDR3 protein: CASSAGQITNTGELFF. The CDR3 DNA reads TGTGCCAGCAGCGCCGGACAGATAACGAACACCGGGGAGCTGTTTTTT.

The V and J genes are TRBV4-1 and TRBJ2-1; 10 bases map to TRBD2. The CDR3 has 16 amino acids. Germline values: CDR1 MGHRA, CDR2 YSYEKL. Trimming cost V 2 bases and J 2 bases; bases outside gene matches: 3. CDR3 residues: CASSQPSGRAYNEQFF. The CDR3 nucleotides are TGCGCCAGCAGCCAACCGAGCGGGAGGGCCTACAATGAGCAGTTCTTC.

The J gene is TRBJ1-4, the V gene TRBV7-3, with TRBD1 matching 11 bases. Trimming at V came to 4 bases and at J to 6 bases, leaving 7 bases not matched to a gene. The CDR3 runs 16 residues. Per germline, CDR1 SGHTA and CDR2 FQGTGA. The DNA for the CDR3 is TGTGCCAGCAGCTCCCGGGACAGGGGGAATTATGAAAAACTGTTTTTT. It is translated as CASSSRDRGNYEKLFF.